The clone carrying this T cell receptor beta chain was recorded many times. What it binds is not known. TCR beta CDR3 regions were amplified from RNA transcripts. The workflow started with a first-round RT-PCR run with HTBI primers and then moved on to a second-round multiplex PCR. TCRdb analysed the multiplex PCR reads with MiXCR anew, one entry per CDR3 protein. The table includes hundreds of thousands of distinct CDR3 sequences, 22% detected once. The data were obtained in a study of Graves' ophthalmopathy and Graves' hyperthyroidism. Trimming left V 2 bases short and J 3 bases short, with 10 bases between. Germline V CDR1 and CDR2: GTSNPN, SVGIG (reference sequence). This CDR3 has 13 amino acids. Whole-study findings and limits: With just under 90% sensitivity and 81.08% specificity, a 13-signature model separated ophthalmopathy from stable hyperthyroidism. Most expanded thyroid clonotypes above 0.001 frequency also appeared in blood.

This clonotype was sampled from a woman between 18 and 29 years old with stable Graves' hyperthyroidism. Some clones in this sample may be carry-over from other donors' samples. The rearrangement joins TRBV30 to TRBJ1-1; D uncertain. Material: peripheral blood. The CDR3, as DNA: TGTGCCTGGAGTCCCGAATCGGACACTGAAGCTTTCTTT. It yields the protein CAWSPESDTEAFF. Together with reference TRBV30 and TRBJ1-1, the CDR3 gives the full variable domain: SQTIHQWPATLVQPVGSPLSLECTVEGTSNPNLYWYRQAAGRGLQLLFYSVGIGQISSEVPQNLSASRPQDRQFILSSKKLLLSDSGFYLCAWSPESDTEAFFGQGTRLTVV.